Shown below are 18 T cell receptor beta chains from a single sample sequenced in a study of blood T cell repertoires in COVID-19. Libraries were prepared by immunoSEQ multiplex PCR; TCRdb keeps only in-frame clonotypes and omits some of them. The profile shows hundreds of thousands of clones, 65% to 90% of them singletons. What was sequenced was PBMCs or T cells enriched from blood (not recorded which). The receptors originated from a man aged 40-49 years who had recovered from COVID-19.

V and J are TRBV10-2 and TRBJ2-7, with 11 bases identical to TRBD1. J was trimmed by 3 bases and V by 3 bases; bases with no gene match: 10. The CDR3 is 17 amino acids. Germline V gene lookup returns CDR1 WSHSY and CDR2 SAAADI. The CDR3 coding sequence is TGCGCCAGCAGTGACCGGGACAGGGGGGGAAAAGTCTACGAGCAGTACTTC. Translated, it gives CASSDRDRGGKVYEQYF.

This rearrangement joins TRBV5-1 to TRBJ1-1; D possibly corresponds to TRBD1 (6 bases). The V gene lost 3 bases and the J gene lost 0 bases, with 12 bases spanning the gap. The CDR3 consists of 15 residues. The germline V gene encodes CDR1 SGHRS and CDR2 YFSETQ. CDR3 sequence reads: CASSSTGEMNTEAFF. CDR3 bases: TGCGCCAGCAGCTCGACAGGAGAAATGAACACTGAAGCTTTCTTT.

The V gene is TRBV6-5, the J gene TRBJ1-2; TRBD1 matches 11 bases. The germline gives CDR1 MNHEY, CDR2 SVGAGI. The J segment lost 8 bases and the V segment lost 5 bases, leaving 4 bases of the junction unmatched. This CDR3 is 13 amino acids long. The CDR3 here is CASSLDRGQGYTF. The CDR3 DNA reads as TGTGCCAGCAGTCTGGACAGGGGGCAGGGCTACACCTTC.

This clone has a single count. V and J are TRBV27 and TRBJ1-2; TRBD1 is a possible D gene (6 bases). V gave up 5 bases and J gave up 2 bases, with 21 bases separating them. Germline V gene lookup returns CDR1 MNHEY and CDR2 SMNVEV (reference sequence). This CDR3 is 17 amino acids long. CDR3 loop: CASSPYGIGGSNYGYTF. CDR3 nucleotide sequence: TGTGCCAGCAGTCCTTATGGTATAGGGGGTTCGAACTATGGCTACACCTTC.

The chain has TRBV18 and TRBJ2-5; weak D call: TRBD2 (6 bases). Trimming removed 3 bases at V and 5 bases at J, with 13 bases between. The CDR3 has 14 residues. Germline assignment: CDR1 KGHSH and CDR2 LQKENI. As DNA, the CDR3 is TGTGCCAGCTCACCGGGACGGGAGATCGAGACCCAGTACTTC. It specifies CASSPGREIETQYF. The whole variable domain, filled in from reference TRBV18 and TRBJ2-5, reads NAGVMQNPRHLVRRRGQEARLRCSPMKGHSHVYWYRQLPEEGLKFMVYLQKENIIDESGMPKERFSAEFPKEGPSILRIQQVVRGDSAAYFCASSPGREIETQYFGPGTRLLVL.

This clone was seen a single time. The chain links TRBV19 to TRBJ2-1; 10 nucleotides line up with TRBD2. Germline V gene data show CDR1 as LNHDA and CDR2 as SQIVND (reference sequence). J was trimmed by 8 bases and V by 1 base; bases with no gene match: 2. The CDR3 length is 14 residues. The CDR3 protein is CASSIVSGRDEQFF. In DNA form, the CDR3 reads TGTGCCAGTAGTATAGTAAGCGGGAGGGATGAGCAGTTCTTC.

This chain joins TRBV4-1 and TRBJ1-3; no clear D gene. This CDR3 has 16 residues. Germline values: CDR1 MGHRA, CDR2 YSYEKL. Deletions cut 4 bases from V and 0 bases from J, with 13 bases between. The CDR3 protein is CASSPIGRDSGNTIYF. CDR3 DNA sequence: TGCGCCAGCAGCCCAATCGGACGGGACTCTGGAAACACCATATATTTT.

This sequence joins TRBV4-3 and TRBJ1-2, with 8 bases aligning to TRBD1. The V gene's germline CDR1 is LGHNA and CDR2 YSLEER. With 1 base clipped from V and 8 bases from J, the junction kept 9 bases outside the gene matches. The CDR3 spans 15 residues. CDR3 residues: CASSQAAQGAGGYTF. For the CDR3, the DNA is TGCGCCAGCAGCCAAGCTGCGCAGGGGGCTGGCGGCTACACCTTC.

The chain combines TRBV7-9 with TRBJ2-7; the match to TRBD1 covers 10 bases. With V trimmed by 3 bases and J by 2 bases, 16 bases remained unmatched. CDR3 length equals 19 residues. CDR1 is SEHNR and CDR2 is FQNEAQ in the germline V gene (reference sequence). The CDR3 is CASSFANKGQGDSPYEQYF. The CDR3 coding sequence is TGTGCCAGCAGCTTCGCCAACAAAGGACAGGGGGACTCCCCCTACGAGCAGTACTTC.

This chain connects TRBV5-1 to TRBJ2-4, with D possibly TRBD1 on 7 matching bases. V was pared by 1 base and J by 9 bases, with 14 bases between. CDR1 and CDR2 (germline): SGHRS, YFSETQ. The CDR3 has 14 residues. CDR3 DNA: TGCGCCAGCAGCTTGCAGGGGGGCGCTGTCATTCAGTACTTC. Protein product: CASSLQGGAVIQYF.

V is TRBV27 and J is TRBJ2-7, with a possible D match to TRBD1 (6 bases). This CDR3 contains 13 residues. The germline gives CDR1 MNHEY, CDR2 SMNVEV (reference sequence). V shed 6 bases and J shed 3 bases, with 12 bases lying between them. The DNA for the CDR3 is TGTGCCAGCAGCCCCCGGACAGTCTACGAGCAGTACTTC. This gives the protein CASSPRTVYEQYF.

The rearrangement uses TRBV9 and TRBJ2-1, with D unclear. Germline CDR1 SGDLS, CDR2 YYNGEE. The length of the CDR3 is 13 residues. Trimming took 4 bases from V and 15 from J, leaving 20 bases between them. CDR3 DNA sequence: TGTGCCAGCAGCCCTTCTTTCTATCCTGCAGGGTTCTTC. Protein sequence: CASSPSFYPAGFF. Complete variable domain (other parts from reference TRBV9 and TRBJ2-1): DSGVTQTPKHLITATGQRVTLRCSPRSGDLSVYWYQQSLDQGLQFLIQYYNGEERAKGNILERFSAQQFPDLHSELNLSSLELGDSALYFCASSPSFYPAGFFGPGTRLTVL.

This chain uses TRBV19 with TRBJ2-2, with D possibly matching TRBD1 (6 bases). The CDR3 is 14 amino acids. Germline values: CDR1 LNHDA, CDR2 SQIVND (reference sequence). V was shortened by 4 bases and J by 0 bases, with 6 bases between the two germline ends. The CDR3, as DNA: TGTGCCAGTAGTAGGACAGCGAACACCGGGGAGCTGTTTTTT. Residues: CASSRTANTGELFF.

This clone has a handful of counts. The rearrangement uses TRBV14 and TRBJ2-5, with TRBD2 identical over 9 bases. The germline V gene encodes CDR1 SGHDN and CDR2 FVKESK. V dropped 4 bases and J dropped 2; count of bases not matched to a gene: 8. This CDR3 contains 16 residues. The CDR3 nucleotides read TGTGCCAGCAGCCGTAGCGGGGGCTCAACACAAGAGACCCAGTACTTC. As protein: CASSRSGGSTQETQYF.

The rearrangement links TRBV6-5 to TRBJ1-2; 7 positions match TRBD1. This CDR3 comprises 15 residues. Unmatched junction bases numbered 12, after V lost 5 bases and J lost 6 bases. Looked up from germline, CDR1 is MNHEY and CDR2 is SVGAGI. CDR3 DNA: TGTGCCAGCAGTAACATCCTAGGGGGCGCGGATGGCTACACCTTC. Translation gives CASSNILGGADGYTF.

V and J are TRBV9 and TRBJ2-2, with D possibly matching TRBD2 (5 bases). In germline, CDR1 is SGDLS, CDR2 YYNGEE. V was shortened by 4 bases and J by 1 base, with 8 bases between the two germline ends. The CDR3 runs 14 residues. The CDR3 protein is CASSSAVNTGELFF. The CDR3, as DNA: TGTGCCAGCAGCTCAGCGGTGAACACCGGGGAGCTGTTTTTT. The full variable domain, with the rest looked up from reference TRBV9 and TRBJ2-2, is DSGVTQTPKHLITATGQRVTLRCSPRSGDLSVYWYQQSLDQGLQFLIQYYNGEERAKGNILERFSAQQFPDLHSELNLSSLELGDSALYFCASSSAVNTGELFFGEGSRLTVL.

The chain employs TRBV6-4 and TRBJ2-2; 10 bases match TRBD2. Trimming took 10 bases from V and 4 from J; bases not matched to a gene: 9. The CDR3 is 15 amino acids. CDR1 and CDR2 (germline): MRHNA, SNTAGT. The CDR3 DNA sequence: TGTGCCACTGCAACTAGCGGGATTCCCACCGGGGAGCTGTTTTTT. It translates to CATATSGIPTGELFF.

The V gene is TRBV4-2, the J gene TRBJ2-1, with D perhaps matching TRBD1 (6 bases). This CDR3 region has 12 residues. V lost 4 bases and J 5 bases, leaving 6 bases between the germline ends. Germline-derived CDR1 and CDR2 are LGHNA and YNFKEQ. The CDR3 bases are TGTGCCAGCAGCCGGACAGACAATGAGCAGTTCTTC. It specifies CASSRTDNEQFF.